The subject of this entry is one TCR beta chain. What it binds is unknown. These data come from a study of cytomegalovirus exposure and HLA in healthy donors. Turning to the study itself: In a later analysis, it was reported that the roughly 130 validation repertoires had been produced on the same platform as the roughly 700 repertoires belonging to the first cohort. Points from the study as a whole: It was around 160 TCR beta chains that were listed as cytomegalovirus-associated.

Sequencing was performed with immunoSEQ multiplex PCR; in TCRdb, only in-frame clones are kept and a portion is missing. The table records 100,000 to 150,000 clones, roughly 90% of them present only once. V trimming: 5 bases; J trimming: 1 base; junction bases outside the gene matches: 4. The CDR3 is made up of 16 amino acids. The germline gives CDR1 SGHVS, CDR2 FQNEAQ. The chain carries TRBV7-8 and TRBJ2-2, with TRBD2 matching over 10 bases. This clonotype was obtained from a young woman in good health and CMV-seronegative. The material sequenced was PBMCs. The CDR3 reads CASSPRTSGNTGELFF. The CDR3 DNA reads as TGTGCCAGCAGCCCACGGACTAGCGGGAACACCGGGGAGCTGTTTTTT.